The rows below give T cell receptor beta chains drawn from one sample of a study of cytomegalovirus exposure and HLA in healthy donors. This table comes from immunoSEQ multiplex PCR, and its TCRdb copy is limited to in-frame clones, with some not included. This sample contains around 70,000 clones. Sequenced sample: PBMCs. These receptors came from a woman younger than 45 in good health and CMV-seronegative. The CDR3 runs from the conserved cysteine through the conserved F or W. Each record gives: V gene, D gene, J gene, CDR3 DNA, CDR3 protein. D genes are given only for firm matches.

>TRBV4-3|TRBD1|TRBJ1-1
TGCGCCAGCAGCCAAGATCAGGGACTCAGGGGGGCGAACACTGAAGCTTTCTTT
CASSQDQGLRGANTEAFF
>TRBV30|TRBD2|TRBJ2-4
TGTGCCTGGAGCCCGGGGGGAGCAGGCATTCAGTACTTC
CAWSPGGAGIQYF
>TRBV9|TRBD1|TRBJ2-5
TGTGCCAGCAAAGGGGGGACAGGGGAAGAGACCCAGTACTTC
CASKGGTGEETQYF
>TRBV6-5|TRBD1|TRBJ1-2
TGTGCCAGCAGTACCTTGACAGGGTTCTATGGCTACACCTTC
CASSTLTGFYGYTF
>TRBV18|TRBD2|TRBJ2-3
TGTGCCAGCTCGCCAAACGGACAAGGGGAGGGGAGCACAGATACGCAGTATTTT
CASSPNGQGEGSTDTQYF
>TRBV30|NA|TRBJ2-7
TGTGCCTGGAGTTTTGGCAGCGCCTACGAGCAGTACTTC
CAWSFGSAYEQYF
>TRBV7-6|NA|TRBJ1-1
TGTGCCAGCAGCTTGAGTACAGGAGGGGCCACTGAAGCTTTCTTT
CASSLSTGGATEAFF
>TRBV11-2|NA|TRBJ1-2
TGTGCCAGCAGCTCACCAAGGGGGAGCCAGGGCTATGGCTACACCTTC
CASSSPRGSQGYGYTF
>TRBV5-1|TRBD1|TRBJ1-4
TGCGCCAGCAGCAGGGGACAGGGGGGCGAAAAACTGTTTTTT
CASSRGQGGEKLFF
>TRBV6-5|NA|TRBJ2-7
TGTGCCAGCAGTTACTCGGGGGCACCCCCCTACGAGCAGTACTTC
CASSYSGAPPYEQYF
>TRBV5-1|TRBD2|TRBJ2-7
TGCGCCAGCAGCTTGGAGGCTAGCGGGATGAACGAGCAGTACTTC
CASSLEASGMNEQYF
>TRBV6-1|TRBD1|TRBJ2-7
TGTGCCAGCAGTGACCGGGACAGCACCTACGAGCAGTACTTC
CASSDRDSTYEQYF
>TRBV6-9|NA|TRBJ1-6
TGTGCCAGCAGTTTTGGGAGCTCCTATAATTCACCCCTCCACTTT
CASSFGSSYNSPLHF
>TRBV6-6|TRBD1|TRBJ1-4
TGTGCCAGCAGTGACAGGGGGACGACTAATGAAAAACTGTTTTTT
CASSDRGTTNEKLFF
>TRBV28|TRBD1|TRBJ2-4
TGTGCCAGCAGTGTGGACAGGGGGCGGGGAAACATTCAGTACTTC
CASSVDRGRGNIQYF
>TRBV9|NA|TRBJ2-7
TGTGCCAGCAGCGTTACACAGAACCCCTACGAGCAGTACTTC
CASSVTQNPYEQYF
>TRBV7-2|NA|TRBJ2-2
TGTGCCAGCAACGAACGAGGAGCGAACACCGGGGAGCTGTTTTTT
CASNERGANTGELFF
>TRBV30|TRBD1|TRBJ1-4
TGTGCCGGGAGTCGGGCTGACAGGGATAATGAAAAACTGTTTTTT
CAGSRADRDNEKLFF
>TRBV7-2|TRBD1|TRBJ1-6
TGTGCCAGCAGCTCCAGACAGGGGAGGAGAGATGTTAATTCACCCCTCCACTTT
CASSSRQGRRDVNSPLHF
>TRBV11-3|TRBD2|TRBJ2-3
TGTGCCAGCAGCTTAGGAGCGGGGAACTGGGATACGCAGTATTTT
CASSLGAGNWDTQYF
>TRBV4-3|TRBD1|TRBJ1-1
TGCGCCAGCAGCCAAGAGGGAGGGACAGGCCTGCCCTTGAACACTGAAGCTTTCTTT
CASSQEGGTGLPLNTEAFF
>TRBV29-1|NA|TRBJ2-1
TGCAGCGGTGACAGGTACAATGAGCAGTTCTTC
CSGDRYNEQFF
>TRBV5-4|NA|TRBJ2-7
TGTGCCAGCAGCTTGGGCCAGGCCTCCTACGAGCAGTACTTC
CASSLGQASYEQYF
>TRBV6-1|NA|TRBJ2-3
TGTGCCAGCAGTGACTTGACGGGAACAGATACGCAGTATTTT
CASSDLTGTDTQYF
>TRBV5-1|NA|TRBJ2-5
TGCGCCAGCAGCTCGGGACTCTTAGGGGAGACCCAGTACTTC
CASSSGLLGETQYF
>TRBV4-1|TRBD1|TRBJ1-2
TGCGCCAGCAGCCATGGGACAGTTAGGGGTACTAACTATGGCTACACCTTC
CASSHGTVRGTNYGYTF
>TRBV7-2|NA|TRBJ2-1
TGTGCCAGCAGCTTAGAGACGGGGAGGGAGCAGTTCTTC
CASSLETGREQFF
>TRBV19|TRBD2|TRBJ2-1
TGTGCCAGTAGTACCTTAGCGGGACGTCTCTACAATGAGCAGTTCTTC
CASSTLAGRLYNEQFF
>TRBV7-9|NA|TRBJ2-7
TGTGCCAGCAGCCCCGGGGCTAGCGCCTACGAGCAGTACTTC
CASSPGASAYEQYF
>TRBV30|NA|TRBJ2-3
TGTGCCTGGAACGGTCTCTATCCAGATACGCAGTATTTT
CAWNGLYPDTQYF
>TRBV6-5|TRBD2|TRBJ2-1
TGTGCCAGCACCTCTAGCGGGGAGTTAGACAATGAGCAGTTCTTC
CASTSSGELDNEQFF
>TRBV28|NA|TRBJ2-6
TGTGCCAGCGGACTGCCCCAGGGGGCCAACGTCCTGACTTTC
CASGLPQGANVLTF
>TRBV6-6|NA|TRBJ2-3
TGTGCCAGCAGTTACGCGGACTCCTACCGTCGTACGCAGTATTTT
CASSYADSYRRTQYF
>TRBV29-1|NA|TRBJ1-3
TGCAGCGTTTCGGAGGGAAACGGAAACACCATATATTTT
CSVSEGNGNTIYF
>TRBV27|TRBD1|TRBJ2-7
TGTGCCAGCAGCCGGGGGGACAGGGGGCACTACGAGCAGTACTTC
CASSRGDRGHYEQYF
>TRBV9|NA|TRBJ2-3
TGTGCCAGCAGCTTCAATCCACTAGCAGGGCAGTATTTT
CASSFNPLAGQYF
>TRBV11-3|TRBD1|TRBJ1-1
TGTGCCAGCAGCACAGGGGTGGGCACTGAAGCTTTCTTT
CASSTGVGTEAFF
>TRBV5-6|TRBD1|TRBJ1-1
TGTGCCAGCAGCTTGGGTCCCGGGACAGCGAACACTGAAGCTTTCTTT
CASSLGPGTANTEAFF
>TRBV9|NA|TRBJ1-1
TGTGCCAGCAGCGTAGGATTAGGCCGGGGGATGAACACTGAAGCTTTCTTT
CASSVGLGRGMNTEAFF
>TRBV5-4|TRBD1|TRBJ2-1
TGTGCCAGCAGCTTGACCGGACAGGGGCTCAATGAGCAGTTCTTC
CASSLTGQGLNEQFF
>TRBV6-5|NA|TRBJ1-2
TGTGCCAGCAGTTACTCGAACCAGGGCTATGGCTACACCTTC
CASSYSNQGYGYTF
>TRBV10-2|NA|TRBJ1-5
TGCGCCAGCAGGGCGGACAGCTTCAATAGCAATCAGCCCCAGCATTTT
CASRADSFNSNQPQHF
>TRBV5-1|TRBD1|TRBJ2-7
TGCGCCAGCAGCTTACAACCGGGACAGGGTTCCTACGAGCAGTACTTC
CASSLQPGQGSYEQYF
>TRBV18|NA|TRBJ1-5
TGTGCCAGCTCACCAGAAGTCCGGGGAGGTCAGCCCCAGCATTTT
CASSPEVRGGQPQHF
>TRBV7-9|TRBD1|TRBJ1-2
TGTGCCAGCAGCATCGGGACAGGGGGTGGCTACACCTTC
CASSIGTGGGYTF
>TRBV7-6|TRBD2|TRBJ2-5
TGTGCCACCCACCGACTAGCGGGAGAAGAGACCCAGTACTTC
CATHRLAGEETQYF
>TRBV6-5|NA|TRBJ1-1
TGTGCCAGCAGTTACCGGTCATTAAACACTGAAGCTTTCTTT
CASSYRSLNTEAFF
>TRBV5-1|NA|TRBJ2-3
TGCGCCAGCCGACTAGTCCCAGATACGCAGTATTTT
CASRLVPDTQYF
>TRBV13|NA|TRBJ1-2
TGTGCCAGCAGCTGGGCTCCAGGGGCGGGTAACTATGGCTACACCTTC
CASSWAPGAGNYGYTF
>TRBV18|TRBD1|TRBJ2-5
TGTGCCAGCTCACCCGACAGGGTTAGAGAGACCCAGTACTTC
CASSPDRVRETQYF
>TRBV27|NA|TRBJ1-1
TGTGCCAGCAGTTTGGGGGGGAACACTGAAGCTTTCTTT
CASSLGGNTEAFF
>TRBV6-1|NA|TRBJ1-1
TGTGCCAGCAGTGGGACAGTTTGGTCGAACACTGAAGCTTTCTTT
CASSGTVWSNTEAFF
>TRBV27|NA|TRBJ2-7
TGTGCCAGCAGTTTACACAGTCACGGGCAGTACTTC
CASSLHSHGQYF